Listed below are T cell receptor beta chains from one sample, sequenced in a study of blood T cell repertoires in COVID-19. The assay was immunoSEQ multiplex PCR, and TCRdb's table has in-frame clones only and misses some. The sample contains roughly 130,000 clones, 84% of which appear only once. Sequencing used PBMCs or T cells enriched from blood (not recorded which). The receptors come from a woman in her thirties who had recovered from COVID-19. Each CDR3 is given with its conserved first and last residue. The D gene is left open where the match is weak. Not every row has a clone size; where given, it reads once, few, many or a size class.

V gene	clone size	J gene	D gene	CDR3 DNA	CDR3 protein
TRBV5-6	.	TRBJ1-6	.	TGTGCCAGCAGCTTGAGGGCAGGGCATTCACCCCTCCACTTT	CASSLRAGHSPLHF
TRBV27	.	TRBJ1-2	TRBD1	TGTGCCAGCACCACTAGACAGGGCTATGGCTACACCTTC	CASTTRQGYGYTF
TRBV7-9	.	TRBJ2-1	.	TGTGCCAGCAGCTCGGGACTCACGGACTACAATGAGCAGTTCTTC	CASSSGLTDYNEQFF
TRBV28	.	TRBJ1-2	.	TGTGCCAGCAGCCGTAACTATGGCTACACCTTC	CASSRNYGYTF
TRBV6-2/TRBV6-3	few	TRBJ2-7	.	TGTGCCAGCAGTCACAGCTACGAGCAGTACTTC	CASSHSYEQYF
TRBV30	few	TRBJ2-7	.	TGTGCCTGGAGAGGGGCCTACGAGCAGTACTTC	CAWRGAYEQYF
TRBV27	.	TRBJ1-3	TRBD1	TGTGCCAGCAGTCGAGCCGGGACAGGCTCTGGAAACACCATATATTTT	CASSRAGTGSGNTIYF
TRBV9	.	TRBJ2-2	.	TGTGCCAGCAGCCCTAGGACGGGAGACGGCTTAACCGGGGAGCTGTTTTTT	CASSPRTGDGLTGELFF
TRBV19	.	TRBJ1-4	.	TGTGCCAGTAGTGCCCGTCGGTTCGTGGAAAAACTGTTTTTT	CASSARRFVEKLFF
TRBV5-5	.	TRBJ2-1	.	TGTGCCAGCAGCATCCAGGGTGTAGCCCTCGGCAGGGATGAGCAGTTCTTC	CASSIQGVALGRDEQFF
TRBV6-2/TRBV6-3	.	TRBJ2-7	TRBD1	TGTGCCAGCAGTTCCCGACAGGGGCTGTACGAGCAGTACTTC	CASSSRQGLYEQYF
TRBV24-1	.	TRBJ2-5	TRBD2	TGTGCCACCAGTGATTTGGGGAGGGGACCCCAAGAGACCCAGTACTTC	CATSDLGRGPQETQYF
TRBV9	once	TRBJ1-6	.	TGTGCCAGCAGCCCACAGACCGACAGAAAGAATTCACCCCTCCACTTT	CASSPQTDRKNSPLHF
TRBV10-2	few	TRBJ2-5	.	TGCGCCAGCAGTGAGCAGCGGGTAATAGAGACCCAGTACTTC	CASSEQRVIETQYF
TRBV5-1	.	TRBJ1-4	.	TGCGCCTGTCGGGGGGTGACTAATGAAAAACTGTTTTTT	CACRGVTNEKLFF
TRBV19	.	TRBJ1-5	.	TGTGCCAGTAGATTTCCAGGGGCGTACCAGCCCCAGCATTTT	CASRFPGAYQPQHF
TRBV6-5	.	TRBJ1-1	TRBD1	TGTGCCAGCATTGGGACAGGGAGGCGCGCTTTCTTT	CASIGTGRRAFF
TRBV29-1	.	TRBJ1-5	TRBD1	TGCAGCTATCCCACAGGGGGCAATCAGCCCCAGCATTTT	CSYPTGGNQPQHF
TRBV30	.	TRBJ1-4	.	TGTGCCTGGAGTGGTCTAGGGGTTGCAACTAATGAAAAACTGTTTTTT	CAWSGLGVATNEKLFF
TRBV5-6	.	TRBJ2-1	TRBD2	TGTGCCAGCAGCTTGGCGCCTAGCGGGAGCGCGTTCTTC	CASSLAPSGSAFF
TRBV24-1	.	TRBJ2-2	TRBD2	TGTGCCACCAGTGGGACTAGCCAAGGGGAGCTGTTTTTT	CATSGTSQGELFF
TRBV7-6	.	TRBJ2-3	.	TGTGCCAGCAGCTTAGGAGGGATCGGCACAGATACGCAGTATTTT	CASSLGGIGTDTQYF
TRBV5-8	.	TRBJ2-7	TRBD1	TGTGCCAGCAGCCGTAGACAGGGGCCCTACGAGCAGTACTTC	CASSRRQGPYEQYF
TRBV11-2	.	TRBJ2-1	TRBD1	TGTGCCAGCAGCCCGACCGGGACAGGCCTTTACAATGAGCAGTTCTTC	CASSPTGTGLYNEQFF